One and the same sample provided the 10 T cell receptor beta chains below, sequenced in a study of T cells in Graves' hyperthyroidism and ophthalmopathy. The TCR beta CDR3 regions underwent amplification using RNA transcripts as the source. An initial round of RT-PCR targeting the TCR CDR3 relied on the HTBI primer set. TCRdb fed the multiplex PCR reads into MiXCR, producing one record per CDR3 protein. The sample shows about 640,000 distinct CDR3 sequences, more than 20% of them seen only once. Sequencing used blood. The receptors derive from a young man with Graves' ophthalmopathy.

The table lists this clonotype with a count of one. The chain couples TRBV28 to TRBJ1-1; D gene uncertain. CDR3 length equals 11 residues. Per germline, CDR1 MDHEN and CDR2 SYDVKM. V was cut by 11 bases and J by 0 bases, with 7 bases left in between. The chain's CDR3 is CASLMNTEAFF. CDR3 in DNA: TGTGCCTCTTTAATGAACACTGAAGCTTTCTTT.

This clonotype showed up just a few times. The chain has TRBV20-1 and TRBJ2-2; D is ambiguous. Per the germline V gene, CDR1 is DFQATT and CDR2 is SNEGSKA (reference sequence). This CDR3 region has 17 residues. Trimming stripped 2 bases from V and 0 bases from J, with 16 bases between. The CDR3 DNA follows: TGCAGTGCTAGAAACGGACGGAGAAACGCGAACACCGGGGAGCTGTTTTTT. As protein: CSARNGRRNANTGELFF.

This clonotype appeared many times. This chain uses TRBV5-5 with TRBJ2-5, with TRBD2 matching 11 bases. V lost 5 bases to trimming and J lost 4 bases; unmatched junction nucleotides: 10. Germline V gene data show CDR1 as SGHKS and CDR2 as YYEKEE (reference sequence). The CDR3 runs to 16 residues. The CDR3 sequence is CASRPDGLAGGETQYF. The CDR3 DNA is TGTGCCAGCAGGCCGGATGGACTAGCGGGTGGAGAGACCCAGTACTTC. The whole variable domain, filled in from reference TRBV5-5 and TRBJ2-5, reads DAGVTQSPTHLIKTRGQQVTLRCSPISGHKSVSWYQQVLGQGPQFIFQYYEKEERGRGNFPDRFSARQFPNYSSELNVNALLLGDSALYLCASRPDGLAGGETQYFGPGTRLLVL.

A few counts support this clonotype. The CDR3 region has the DNA TGTGCCATCAGATCAGGGGGCGCAGACTTAGGGAAGACTGAAGCTTTCTTT. The encoded protein is CAIRSGGADLGKTEAFF. This chain connects TRBV10-3 to TRBJ1-1, with 8 positions matching TRBD1. V lost 6 bases, J lost 5 bases, and 17 bases stayed unmatched. The CDR3 consists of 17 residues. Germline loops: CDR1 ENHRY, CDR2 SYGVKD.

The chain recombines TRBV29-1 with TRBJ2-2; D is perhaps TRBD1 (8 bases). The CDR3 is 13 amino acids. CDR1 SQVTM and CDR2 ANQGSEA come from the germline V gene. Trimming removed 8 bases at V and 4 bases at J, with 14 bases between. The CDR3 bases are TGCAGCATCCACAGGGGGGGCACCGGGGAGCTGTTTTTT. Amino acid sequence: CSIHRGGTGELFF.

This clonotype was found many times. The V call is TRBV20-1, the J call TRBJ2-3, with D unresolved. Per the germline V gene, CDR1 is DFQATT and CDR2 is SNEGSKA (reference sequence). V lost 7 bases, J lost 5 bases, and 16 bases lay in between. This CDR3 comprises 13 residues. Here the CDR3 DNA reads TGCAGTGGTATCCCGGTTATGGGAGATACGCAGTATTTT. It yields the protein CSGIPVMGDTQYF.

This clonotype was seen only a few times. The gene calls are TRBV6-1 and TRBJ2-5; no reliable D call. V was cut by 9 bases and J by 2 bases, with 16 bases left in between. Germline assignment: CDR1 MNHNS and CDR2 SASEGT. This CDR3 has 14 amino acids. CDR3 region: CASRSWAFQETQYF. The CDR3 region has the DNA TGTGCCAGTAGAAGTTGGGCCTTTCAAGAGACCCAGTACTTC.

Many counts were recorded for this clonotype. This sequence joins TRBV6-2 or TRBV6-3 and TRBJ1-5, with a weak D call TRBD1 (6 bases). Germline CDR1 reads MNHEY; CDR2 reads SVGEGT. The CDR3 length is 16 residues. The V and J ends lost 2 bases and 1 base respectively, with 12 bases between them. CDR3 sequence reads: CASSYGGGQSNQPQHF. Written as DNA, the CDR3 is TGTGCCAGCAGTTACGGCGGGGGGCAGAGCAATCAGCCCCAGCATTTT.

This clonotype was found a few times. The chain joins TRBV6-1 to TRBJ2-6; tentatively, D is TRBD2 (5 bases). V lost 5 bases and J 2 bases, leaving 10 bases between the germline ends. The CDR3 extends over 15 amino acids. CDR1 MNHNS and CDR2 SASEGT come from the germline V gene. In nucleotides, the CDR3 is TGTGCCAGCAGTTCGGGAAACCCTGGGGCCAACGTCCTGACTTTC. Translation: CASSSGNPGANVLTF.

This clonotype was seen ten or more times. The chain is built from TRBV7-3 and TRBJ1-1; D is ambiguous. The CDR3 spans 13 residues. Germline V gene data show CDR1 as SGHTA and CDR2 as FQGTGA. Trimming shortened V by 5 bases and J by 1 base, and 8 bases separated the two germline ends. DNA for the CDR3: TGTGCCAGCAGCATTAGACGGAACACTGAAGCTTTCTTT. It encodes CASSIRRNTEAFF.